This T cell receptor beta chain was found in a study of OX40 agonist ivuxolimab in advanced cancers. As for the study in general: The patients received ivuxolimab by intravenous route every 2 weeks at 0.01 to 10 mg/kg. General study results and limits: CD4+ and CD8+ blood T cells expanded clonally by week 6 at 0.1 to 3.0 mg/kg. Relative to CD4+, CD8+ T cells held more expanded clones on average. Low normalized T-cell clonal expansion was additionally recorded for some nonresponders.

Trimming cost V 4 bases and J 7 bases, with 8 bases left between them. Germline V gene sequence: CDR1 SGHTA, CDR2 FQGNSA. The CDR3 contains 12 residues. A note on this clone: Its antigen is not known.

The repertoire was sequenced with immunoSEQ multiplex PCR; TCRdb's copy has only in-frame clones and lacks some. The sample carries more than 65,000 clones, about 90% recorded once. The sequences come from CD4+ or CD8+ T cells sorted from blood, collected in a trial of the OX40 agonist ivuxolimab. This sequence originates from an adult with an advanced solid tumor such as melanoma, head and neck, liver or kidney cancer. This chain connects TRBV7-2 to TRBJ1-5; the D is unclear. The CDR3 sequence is CASSSFDQPQHF. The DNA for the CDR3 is TGTGCCAGCAGCTCATTCGACCAGCCCCAGCATTTT. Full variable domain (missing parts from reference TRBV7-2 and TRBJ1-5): GAGVSQSPSNKVTEKGKDVELRCDPISGHTALYWYRQSLGQGLEFLIYFQGNSAPDKSGLPSDRFSAERTGGSVSTLTIQRTQQEDSAVYLCASSSFDQPQHFGDGTRLSIL.